These T cell receptor beta chains were read from a single sample in a study of beta chain features in type 1 diabetes. This table comes from immunoSEQ multiplex PCR, and its TCRdb copy is limited to in-frame clones, with some not included. Of more than 95,000 clones in the sample, 17% were seen once. The sequenced sample was central memory CD4+ T cells from blood. The receptors derive from a man between 18 and 29 years old with type 1 diabetes. CDR3s include the opening cysteine and the closing phenylalanine or tryptophan.

V gene	J gene	CDR3 protein
TRBV7-9	TRBJ2-1	CASSTMGSGEQFF
TRBV4-2	TRBJ1-4	CASSQAAGSYEKLFF
TRBV7-9	TRBJ1-4	CASSRTTGDEKLFF
TRBV2	TRBJ2-7	CASSGDSRSSYEQYF
TRBV19	TRBJ2-3	CASAGQGTDTQYF
TRBV5-4	TRBJ2-7	CASSPSGGLYEQYF
TRBV5-4	TRBJ2-3	CASSYDQGADTQYF
TRBV5-8	TRBJ2-3	CASSTRTASYTDTQYF
TRBV5-4	TRBJ2-4	CASSLATGGSGNIQYF
TRBV25-1	TRBJ2-5	CASSEYRIETQYF
TRBV29-1	TRBJ2-5	CSVEKDARGTQYF
TRBV30	TRBJ1-5	CAWSRGGGQPQHF
TRBV9	TRBJ2-7	CASSVNPIDSYEQYF
TRBV7-2	TRBJ2-1	CASSLSYNEQFF
TRBV2	TRBJ1-1	CASILGLTEAFF
TRBV4-1	TRBJ2-4	CASSQDPSVDAKNIQYF
TRBV30	TRBJ1-5	CAWSATGSQHF
TRBV6-1	TRBJ1-1	CASSVQGIGANTEAFF
TRBV7-9	TRBJ2-3	CASSISTDTQYF
TRBV30	TRBJ2-1	CAWMRQGAVEQFF
TRBV10-3	TRBJ2-3	CASKVGEDTQYF
TRBV7-2	TRBJ2-3	CASSLDRGQDTQYF
TRBV7-2	TRBJ2-1	CASSSGLAGLPWQFF
TRBV6-5	TRBJ2-5	CASSGLSGETQYF
TRBV18	TRBJ2-5	CASSLQTGSVIETQYF
TRBV28	TRBJ2-5	CASSPVGAGQETQYF
TRBV2	TRBJ2-1	CASIETSGHEQFF
TRBV18	TRBJ1-4	CASSPGQGREEKLFF
TRBV21-1	TRBJ2-7	CASSKALQGRNEQYF
TRBV5-1	TRBJ2-7	CASAPQGNYEQYF
TRBV29-1	TRBJ2-1	CSVEDRTYNEQFF
TRBV11-2	TRBJ2-7	CASSLGGDYYYEQYF
TRBV7-2	TRBJ2-5	CASTEYLQETQYF
TRBV27	TRBJ2-1	CASSFSRGTANEQFF
TRBV19	TRBJ1-5	CASSIEGTSRHF
TRBV10-3	TRBJ2-1	CATLAELGGEQFF
TRBV13	TRBJ2-7	CASSLNRDRESYEQYF
TRBV14	TRBJ2-6	CASSPPWNVLTF
TRBV2	TRBJ2-7	CASSKLGREGYEQYF
TRBV5-1	TRBJ2-3	CASSLASEASQYF
TRBV6-5	TRBJ2-7	CASSSSAVLDYEQYF
TRBV30	TRBJ2-7	CAWNSRGTGGSRGGYEQYF
TRBV30	TRBJ2-7	CAWSGLAGDEQYF
TRBV28	TRBJ2-7	CASSLVGPQEYEQYF
TRBV7-2	TRBJ1-5	CASSLVWAGSNQPQHF